One sample yielded the 31 T cell receptor beta chains listed below, sequenced in a study of blood T cell repertoires in COVID-19. Profiling relied on immunoSEQ multiplex PCR, and the TCRdb table lists in-frame clones only, not all of them. Of about 160,000 clones listed, 85% are singletons. The specimen was peripheral blood. The source of these receptors is an older woman with COVID-19, enrolled during active disease.

This sequence joins TRBV24-1 and TRBJ2-2; D may be TRBD2 (8 bases). This CDR3 is 15 amino acids long. V lost 8 bases and J lost 5, with 17 bases in between. Germline V CDR1 and CDR2: KGHDR, SFDVKD. The DNA of the CDR3 is TGTGCCACCAAACGGGAGGGGGCAGGGACCGGGGAGCTGTTTTTT. Protein: CATKREGAGTGELFF.

This chain connects TRBV30 to TRBJ1-2, with TRBD1 identical over 8 bases. CDR1 is GTSNPN and CDR2 is SVGIG in the germline V gene (reference sequence). J lost 5 bases, V lost 3 bases, and 8 bases had no gene match. There are 14 residues in the CDR3. In DNA form, the CDR3 reads TGTGCCTGGAGGGCCTCAGGGGGCGCGTATGGCTACACCTTC. Its translation is CAWRASGGAYGYTF.

V usage is TRBV7-9 and J usage is TRBJ1-1, with D perhaps TRBD1 (6 bases). The germline gives CDR1 SEHNR, CDR2 FQNEAQ (reference sequence). V gave up 3 bases and J gave up 10 bases, with 9 bases separating them. This CDR3 has 11 residues. The CDR3 DNA reads as TGTGCCAGCAGCTTTATGGGGGCAGCTTTCTTT. Translation: CASSFMGAAFF.

The table lists this clone with a few counts. The chain employs TRBV13 and TRBJ1-2, with D unclear. Germline-derived CDR1 and CDR2 are PRHDT and FYEKMQ (reference sequence). V lost 3 bases to trimming and J lost 1 base, with 15 bases between them. The CDR3 sequence is 16 residues long. The CDR3 DNA is TGTGCCAGCAGCTTGAAGTATCACAGAGATAACTATGGCTACACCTTC. This sequence encodes CASSLKYHRDNYGYTF.

This chain links TRBV7-2 with TRBJ2-6; D perhaps matches TRBD2 (5 bases). The CDR3 runs to 15 residues. Per germline, CDR1 SGHTA and CDR2 FQGNSA. V gave up 1 base and J gave up 2 bases, with 6 bases separating them. In nucleotides, the CDR3 is TGTGCCAGCAGCTTAGGCGGGCCTGGGGCCAACGTCCTGACTTTC. Protein sequence: CASSLGGPGANVLTF.

The genes are TRBV3-1 (or the pseudogene TRBV3-2) and TRBJ1-2; possibly TRBD1 for D (6 bases). The ends were cut back, 4 bases at V and 0 bases at J, with 9 bases in the middle. Germline CDR1 and CDR2: LGHDT and YNNKEL (reference sequence). CDR3 size: 14 residues. CDR3 residues: CASSLDRANYGYTF. The CDR3 DNA reads TGTGCCAGCAGCCTGGACAGAGCTAACTATGGCTACACCTTC.

The chain combines TRBV10-3 with TRBJ1-2, with TRBD1 as a possible D gene (6 bases). The V and J ends lost 4 bases and 2 bases respectively, with 14 bases between them. Germline V gives CDR1 ENHRY, CDR2 SYGVKD. There are 15 residues in the CDR3. This chain's CDR3 is CAISATQGGNYGYTF. DNA of the CDR3: TGTGCCATCAGTGCGACACAGGGAGGGAACTATGGCTACACCTTC.

The chain joins TRBV15 to TRBJ1-1; D is undetermined. V dropped 2 bases and J dropped 0 bases, with 13 bases sitting between them. CDR1 is LNHNV, CDR2 YYDKDF, per germline (reference sequence). The CDR3 spans 16 residues. CDR3 residues: CATSRPRGNLNTEAFF. The CDR3 bases are TGTGCCACCAGCAGACCCCGAGGAAATCTGAACACTGAAGCTTTCTTT.

The chain has TRBV4-2 and TRBJ2-3; the match to TRBD2 covers 14 bases. The ends lost 0 bases at V and 5 bases at J; junction bases unmatched: 4. The CDR3 is made up of 17 amino acids. The germline V gene has CDR1 LGHNA and CDR2 YNFKEQ. Written as DNA, the CDR3 is TGTGCCAGCAGCCAAGATGGGACTAGCGGGAGTAGAGATACGCAGTATTTT. Protein sequence: CASSQDGTSGSRDTQYF.

This clone appeared once. The chain uses TRBV14 and TRBJ2-2, with a weak D call TRBD1 (5 bases). This CDR3 is built from 15 residues. V shed 1 base and J shed 5 bases, with 11 bases lying between them. Germline lookup yields CDR1 SGHDN and CDR2 FVKESK. CDR3 coding DNA: TGTGCCAGCAGCCAAGGGCAGGGTAAAACCGGGGAGCTGTTTTTT. Translating it yields CASSQGQGKTGELFF.

The CDR3 loop reads CASSSTGQPGSGEAFF. CDR3 coding DNA: TGTGCCAGTAGTTCAACTGGACAGCCGGGGAGCGGTGAAGCTTTCTTT. The chain is built from TRBV19 and TRBJ1-1, with D possibly matching TRBD1 (6 bases). Germline V gene lookup returns CDR1 LNHDA and CDR2 SQIVND (reference sequence). The CDR3 has 16 residues. V lost 5 bases to trimming and J lost 7 bases, with 23 bases between them.

CDR3 sequence reads: CASNLDRDTEAFF. CDR3 sequence (DNA): TGTGCCAGCAATTTAGACAGGGATACTGAAGCTTTCTTT. The chain joins TRBV11-1 to TRBJ1-1; 7 positions match TRBD1. This CDR3 spans 13 amino acids. Germline V gives CDR1 SGHAT, CDR2 FQDESV (reference sequence). The V gene end was trimmed by 7 bases and the J gene end by 5 bases; junction bases not matched to a gene: 7.

The rearrangement links TRBV5-5 to TRBJ2-1; possibly TRBD1 for D (5 bases). CDR3 length: 12 residues. Trimming removed 3 bases from V and 7 bases from J, with 8 bases in between. Germline V gene sequence: CDR1 SGHKS, CDR2 YYEKEE (reference sequence). The CDR3 nucleotides read TGTGCCAGCAGCTCCAGGGTTAATGAGCAGTTCTTC. This encodes CASSSRVNEQFF.

The rearrangement uses TRBV25-1 and TRBJ2-5, with no clear D. CDR1 is MGHDK and CDR2 is SYGVNS in the germline V gene. V was cut by 6 bases and J by 0 bases, with 5 bases left in between. The CDR3 is 12 residues long. DNA for the CDR3: TGTGCCAGCAGCCTTTACCAAGAGACCCAGTACTTC. This gives the protein CASSLYQETQYF.

The chain couples TRBV2 to TRBJ2-4; 9 bases are a match to TRBD1. This CDR3 region has 13 residues. With V trimmed by 6 bases and J by 8 bases, 5 bases remained unmatched. CDR1 is SNHLY and CDR2 is FYNNEI in the germline V gene. CDR3 sequence (DNA): TGTGCCAGCAGGGACAGGGGCGGCGACATTCAGTACTTC. It yields the protein CASRDRGGDIQYF. Complete variable domain (other parts from reference TRBV2 and TRBJ2-4): EPEVTQTPSHQVTQMGQEVILRCVPISNHLYFYWYRQILGQKVEFLVSFYNNEISEKSEIFDDQFSVERPDGSNFTLKIRSTKLEDSAMYFCASRDRGGDIQYFGAGTRLSVL.

The V and J genes are TRBV2 and TRBJ2-5; 7 bases are a match to TRBD2. The CDR3 extends over 15 amino acids. Germline assignment: CDR1 SNHLY and CDR2 FYNNEI. The ends lost 6 bases at V and 5 bases at J; junction bases unmatched: 12. The CDR3 region is CASRKEPGLMETQYF. CDR3 nucleotide sequence: TGTGCCAGCAGAAAGGAACCGGGACTAATGGAGACCCAGTACTTC.

The chain recombines TRBV19 with TRBJ1-2; D is unresolved. Germline assignment: CDR1 LNHDA and CDR2 SQIVND (reference sequence). There are 15 residues in the CDR3. The V end was cut by 2 bases, the J end by 3 bases, with 13 bases between. CDR3 DNA sequence: TGTGCCAGTAGTATACAGGTCCCCGTGGACTATGGCTACACCTTC. Encoded protein: CASSIQVPVDYGYTF.

This clone occurred once. This chain joins TRBV10-2 and TRBJ2-7; 8 positions match TRBD1. This CDR3 has 14 residues. CDR1 is WSHSY, CDR2 SAAADI, per germline. With 4 bases clipped from V and 7 bases from J, the junction kept 9 bases outside the gene matches. As DNA, the CDR3 is TGCGCCAGCAGTGTAAGACAGGGGCTCCGGGAGCAGTACGTC. Its translation is CASSVRQGLREQYV.

V usage is TRBV7-9 and J usage is TRBJ1-6; D uncertain. The germline V gene has CDR1 SEHNR and CDR2 FQNEAQ (reference sequence). The CDR3 is 15 residues long. Between the trimmed V and J ends, which lost 2 bases and 7 bases, there was a span of 12 bases. CDR3: CASSLQAGGNSPLHF. The CDR3 DNA sequence: TGTGCCAGCAGCTTACAGGCCGGAGGGAATTCACCCCTCCACTTT.

The chain is built from TRBV27 and TRBJ1-2; possible D gene TRBD1, 6 bases. Trimming took 5 bases from V and 6 from J, leaving 16 bases between them. In germline, CDR1 is MNHEY, CDR2 SMNVEV (reference sequence). CDR3 size: 14 residues. CDR3 coding DNA: TGTGCCAGCAGTCCCTTCCCAGGGGCGGATGGCTACACCTTC. It encodes CASSPFPGADGYTF.

The chain couples TRBV5-1 to TRBJ2-2; D perhaps matches TRBD2 (6 bases). Trimming cost V 1 base and J 4 bases, with 11 bases left between them. Germline V gene data show CDR1 as SGHRS and CDR2 as YFSETQ. The length of the CDR3 is 15 residues. DNA for the CDR3: TGCGCCAGCAGCTTGCTACGGGGAGGCACCGGGGAGCTGTTTTTT. Translation gives CASSLLRGGTGELFF.

J is TRBJ1-1 and V is TRBV30, with no clear D. CDR1 and CDR2 from the germline V gene are GTSNPN and SVGIG (reference sequence). Trimming cost V 2 bases and J 6 bases, with 7 bases left between them. This CDR3 has 11 amino acids. This CDR3 is CAWSFSSEAFF. CDR3 in DNA: TGTGCCTGGAGTTTTTCCTCTGAAGCTTTCTTT. Together with reference TRBV30 and TRBJ1-1, the CDR3 gives the full variable domain: SQTIHQWPATLVQPVGSPLSLECTVEGTSNPNLYWYRQAAGRGLQLLFYSVGIGQISSEVPQNLSASRPQDRQFILSSKKLLLSDSGFYLCAWSFSSEAFFGQGTRLTVV.

The chain joins TRBV11-2 to TRBJ2-1; 7 bases align to TRBD1. The CDR3 contains 14 residues. V lost 6 bases, J lost 5 bases, and 7 bases stayed unmatched. CDR1 is SGHAT, CDR2 FQNNGV, per germline. For the CDR3, the DNA is TGTGCCAGCAGGTCGGGACAGTTCAACAATGAGCAGTTCTTC. The encoded protein is CASRSGQFNNEQFF.

The V and J genes are TRBV3-1 (or the pseudogene TRBV3-2) and TRBJ2-5; D is uncertain. Germline CDR1 reads LGHDT; CDR2 reads YNNKEL (reference sequence). The CDR3 has 16 residues. The V gene lost 0 bases and the J gene lost 4 bases, with 15 bases spanning the gap. In DNA, the CDR3 is TGTGCCAGCAGCCAAGATATCGGTTCACCCGGAGAGACCCAGTACTTC. This translates into CASSQDIGSPGETQYF.

The chain has TRBV6-1 and TRBJ1-1; D call uncertain. Trimming left V 3 bases short and J 4 bases short, with 9 bases between. Germline CDR1 MNHNS, CDR2 SASEGT. This CDR3 spans 13 amino acids. The DNA of the CDR3 is TGTGCCAGCAGTGATGGACTGGGCACTGAAGCTTTCTTT. Residues: CASSDGLGTEAFF.

The chain combines TRBV5-1 with TRBJ1-1; 10 bases line up with TRBD1. Germline CDR1 reads SGHRS; CDR2 reads YFSETQ. V lost 5 bases, J lost 6 bases, and 13 bases stayed unmatched. The CDR3 totals 16 residues. This chain's CDR3 is CASRTSPGTGESEAFF. CDR3 bases: TGCGCCAGCAGAACCAGTCCAGGGACAGGGGAATCTGAAGCTTTCTTT.

This sequence joins TRBV18 and TRBJ2-3; TRBD2 matches at 11 bases. V lost 2 bases to trimming and J lost 0 bases; unmatched junction nucleotides: 7. CDR1 is KGHSH, CDR2 LQKENI, per germline. The CDR3 consists of 18 residues. CDR3 residues: CASSPLASGGRSTDTQYF. As DNA, the CDR3 is TGTGCCAGCTCACCATTGGCTAGCGGGGGGCGTAGCACAGATACGCAGTATTTT.

The chain recombines TRBV18 with TRBJ2-3; D is unresolved. V lost 0 bases, J lost 5 bases, and 9 bases lay in between. The CDR3 extends over 14 amino acids. Per the germline V gene, CDR1 is KGHSH and CDR2 is LQKENI. DNA of the CDR3: TGTGCCAGCTCACCACCAACTCTAGGAGATACGCAGTATTTT. Its protein is CASSPPTLGDTQYF.

V usage is TRBV24-1 and J usage is TRBJ2-1; D may be TRBD1 (6 bases). The V and J ends lost 7 bases and 8 bases respectively, with 17 bases between them. There are 14 residues in the CDR3. CDR1 KGHDR and CDR2 SFDVKD come from the germline V gene. In DNA, the CDR3 is TGTGCCACCAGGCGACAGGCCGATGCGGATGAGCAGTTCTTC. Its protein product is CATRRQADADEQFF.

This clone was observed once. The V call is TRBV19, the J call TRBJ2-1; D is perhaps TRBD1 (6 bases). Deletions cut 5 bases from V and 6 bases from J, with 14 bases between. The germline V gene encodes CDR1 LNHDA and CDR2 SQIVND (reference sequence). This CDR3 region has 14 residues. For the CDR3, the DNA is TGTGCCAGTAGTTTACGCAGGGGCGGCAATGAGCAGTTCTTC. Residues: CASSLRRGGNEQFF.

The chain has TRBV5-1 and TRBJ1-1; D unclear. This CDR3 is 14 amino acids long. With 0 bases removed from V and 1 base from J, the gap between germline ends came to 7 bases. The germline gives CDR1 SGHRS, CDR2 YFSETQ. Written as DNA, the CDR3 is TGCGCCAGCAGCTTGGTCGCGGGGAACACTGAAGCTTTCTTT. Protein: CASSLVAGNTEAFF. The full variable domain, in which reference TRBV5-1 and TRBJ1-1 provide the parts outside the CDR3, is KAGVTQTPRYLIKTRGQQVTLSCSPISGHRSVSWYQQTPGQGLQFLFEYFSETQRNKGNFPGRFSGRQFSNSRSEMNVSTLELGDSALYLCASSLVAGNTEAFFGQGTRLTVV.